The clone carrying this T cell receptor (beta chain) showed up just a few times. Authors' analysis steps: Using reference gene primer amplification, nucleated cell counts were estimated. Method: immunoSEQ multiplex PCR; TCRdb's copy keeps in-frame clones and lacks some. D and trimming come from the DNA, and the V and J calls and clone size come from that table. This sample has hundreds of thousands of clones, with more than 70% found just once. This entry belongs to a study of blood T cell repertoires in COVID-19. Whole-study context: Sites in the United States, Italy and Spain provided acute and convalescent COVID-19 samples. Nucleic acid was either cDNA or gDNA, and it came from T cells, B-cell-depleted T cells, or PBMCs.

The CDR3 runs 15 residues. Germline V gives CDR1 MNHEY, CDR2 SVGEGT. Trimming took 5 bases from V and 4 from J, leaving 16 bases between them. The TCR comes from a woman aged 45 to 65 who had recovered from COVID-19. The V and J genes are TRBV6-2 or TRBV6-3 and TRBJ2-3, with D possibly matching TRBD1 (7 bases). Input material: PBMCs or T cells enriched from blood (not recorded which). The CDR3, as DNA: TGTGCCAGCAGTCCAGGGGGGTACACGGCAGATACGCAGTATTTT. This encodes CASSPGGYTADTQYF.